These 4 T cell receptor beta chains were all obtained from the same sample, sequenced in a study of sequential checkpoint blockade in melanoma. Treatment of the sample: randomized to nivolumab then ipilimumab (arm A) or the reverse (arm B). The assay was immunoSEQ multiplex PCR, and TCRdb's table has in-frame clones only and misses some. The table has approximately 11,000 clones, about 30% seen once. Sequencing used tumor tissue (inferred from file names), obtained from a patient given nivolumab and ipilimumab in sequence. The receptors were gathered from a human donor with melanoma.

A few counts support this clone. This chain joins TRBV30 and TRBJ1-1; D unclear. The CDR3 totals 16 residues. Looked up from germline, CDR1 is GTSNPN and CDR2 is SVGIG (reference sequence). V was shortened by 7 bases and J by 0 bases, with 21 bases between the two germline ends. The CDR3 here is CAYNWQFIFVNTEAFF. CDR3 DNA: TGTGCCTATAACTGGCAGTTTATTTTCGTGAACACTGAAGCTTTCTTT.

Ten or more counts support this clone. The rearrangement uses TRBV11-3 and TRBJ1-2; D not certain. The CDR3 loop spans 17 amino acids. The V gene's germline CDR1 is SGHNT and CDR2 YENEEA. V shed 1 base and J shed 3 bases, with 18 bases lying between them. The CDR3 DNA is TGTGCCAGCAGCTTAGGGGGTGTAACCGGAGGTCACTATGGCTACACCTTC. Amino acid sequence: CASSLGGVTGGHYGYTF.

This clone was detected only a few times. The chain's CDR3 is CASSYMGGNYGYTF. The CDR3 DNA follows: TGTGCCAGCAGTTATATGGGGGGCAACTATGGCTACACCTTC. The chain carries TRBV6-8 and TRBJ1-2, with D tentatively TRBD1 (6 bases). Germline V gene sequence: CDR1 MNHGY, CDR2 SAAAGT. The CDR3 consists of 14 residues. Trimming left V 3 bases short and J 2 bases short, with 10 bases between.

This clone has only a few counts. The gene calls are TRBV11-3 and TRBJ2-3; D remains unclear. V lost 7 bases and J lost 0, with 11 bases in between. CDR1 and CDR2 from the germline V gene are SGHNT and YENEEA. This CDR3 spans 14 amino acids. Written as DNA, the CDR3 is TGTGCCAGCACCTTCATAGGCAGCACAGATACGCAGTATTTT. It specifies CASTFIGSTDTQYF.